The TCR beta chain described here comes from a study of cytomegalovirus exposure and HLA in healthy donors. On the study more broadly: In a later analysis, the roughly 120 validation repertoires were reported to have used the same platform as the approximately 670 first-cohort repertoires. Overall study results and limits: According to a subsequent analysis, TCR clusters from the first cohort were inclined to appear together in the 110 or so validation repertoires. It was reported that the classifier diagnosed cytomegalovirus status with high specificity and sensitivity in both the original and validation cohorts.

CDR3 length: 14 amino acids. V lost 1 base, J lost 4 bases, and 8 bases lay in between. Germline V gives CDR1 MGHDK, CDR2 SYGVNS. Concerning this clone: Its antigen is undetermined.

The table came from immunoSEQ multiplex PCR; TCRdb's copy has only in-frame clones and leaves some out. The data show roughly 120,000 clones, about 83% seen once. This sequence joins TRBV25-1 and TRBJ1-5, with D uncertain. The sequenced material came from PBMCs. The clonotype comes from a man aged 18 to 29 in good health and CMV-seronegative. This CDR3 is CASSELGRNQPQHF. As DNA, the CDR3 is TGTGCCAGCAGTGAATTAGGGAGGAATCAGCCCCAGCATTTT.